The rows below give T cell receptor beta chains drawn from one sample of a study of blood T cell repertoires in COVID-19. This table comes from immunoSEQ multiplex PCR, and its TCRdb copy is limited to in-frame clones, with some not included. Of 130,000 to 150,000 clones in the sample, around 83% were seen once. The sequencing sample was made of peripheral blood. The source is a man aged 55 to 70 with active or convalescent COVID-19. The CDR3 runs from the conserved cysteine through the conserved F or W. The D gene is left open where the match is weak. Clone size appears in some rows only: once, few, many, or a class for an expanded clone.

D,J,V,size,DNA,CDR3
TRBD1,TRBJ1-1,TRBV7-2,-,TGTGCCAGCAGCTTGACAGGGGGCGGAACTGAAGCTTTCTTT,CASSLTGGGTEAFF
-,TRBJ1-4,TRBV5-1,-,TGCGCCAGCAGCTTGTCCGGAGCAACTAATGAAAAACTGTTTTTT,CASSLSGATNEKLFF
-,TRBJ1-5,TRBV12-3/TRBV12-4,-,TGTGCCAGCAGGGGAACAGGGCAGCCCCAGCATTTT,CASRGTGQPQHF
-,TRBJ1-6,TRBV6-5,-,TGTGCCAGCGGATATACTGGACATATTAATTCACCCCTCCACTTT,CASGYTGHINSPLHF
-,TRBJ1-1,TRBV3-1/TRBV3-2,-,TGTGCCAGCAGCCAATACAGGGACCAGACAACTGAAGCTTTCTTT,CASSQYRDQTTEAFF
-,TRBJ2-5,TRBV5-8,-,TGTGCCAGCAGCTTGGATTTCTCGGCGGTTCAAGAGACCCAGTACTTC,CASSLDFSAVQETQYF
TRBD2,TRBJ2-5,TRBV7-2,-,TGTGCCAGCAGCTCCGGGACTAGCGGAAGGCCCCAGTACTTC,CASSSGTSGRPQYF
TRBD2,TRBJ2-7,TRBV4-1,-,TGCGCCAGCAGCCAAGCGGGGGGGCTTCCCTACGAGCAGTACTTC,CASSQAGGLPYEQYF
-,TRBJ2-1,TRBV10-3,-,TGTGCCATCAGTGCGGCGGACAGTCCGTACAATGAGCAGTTCTTC,CAISAADSPYNEQFF
TRBD1,TRBJ2-1,TRBV6-5,-,TGTGCCAGCAGAAAGGGTAGGGGGCTTGGTGAGCAGTTCTTC,CASRKGRGLGEQFF
-,TRBJ2-5,TRBV3-1/TRBV3-2,-,TGTGCCAGCAGCCGCCGACTTACGGAGACCCAGTACTTC,CASSRRLTETQYF
TRBD1,TRBJ2-1,TRBV13,few,TGTGCCAGCAGTTCCGGGACAGAATACAATGAGCAGTTCTTC,CASSSGTEYNEQFF
-,TRBJ2-7,TRBV27,-,TGTGCCAGCAGTTTTGGACAGAAATTCTACGAGCAGTACTTC,CASSFGQKFYEQYF
TRBD1,TRBJ1-1,TRBV29-1,-,TGCAGCGGATCGACAGGGGGCAACACTGAAGCTTTCTTT,CSGSTGGNTEAFF
-,TRBJ1-1,TRBV6-2/TRBV6-3,-,TGTGCCAGCAGTTACGGGGGGGGGAACACTGAAGCTTTCTTT,CASSYGGGNTEAFF
TRBD1,TRBJ1-1,TRBV11-3,few,TGTGCCAGCAGCTTCCGACAGGGACGGTTTATGAACACTGAAGCTTTCTTT,CASSFRQGRFMNTEAFF
-,TRBJ2-1,TRBV14,-,TGTGCCAGCAACGTACAGGGAATCAATGAGCAGTTCTTC,CASNVQGINEQFF
TRBD1,TRBJ1-2,TRBV18,once,TGTGCCAGCTCGTCCTGGGGTATGGGACAGGGGGCCAACTATGGCTACACCTTC,CASSSWGMGQGANYGYTF
-,TRBJ1-1,TRBV14,few,TGTGCCAGCAGCCAAGATGAACTGAGAAAAGTTTTCTTT,CASSQDELRKVFF
-,TRBJ1-5,TRBV19,-,TGTGCCAGCAGGAATATTAGCAATCAGCCCCAGCATTTT,CASRNISNQPQHF
TRBD1,TRBJ1-6,TRBV6-5,-,TGTGCCAGCAGTTCGGACAGGGGTTCGTATTCACCCCTCCACTTT,CASSSDRGSYSPLHF
-,TRBJ1-2,TRBV6-2/TRBV6-3,-,TGTGCCAGCAGTTCCCGATCCGGGGAGAGCCAAGCCTTTTATGGCTACACCTTC,CASSSRSGESQAFYGYTF
TRBD1,TRBJ2-6,TRBV6-2/TRBV6-3,-,TGTGCCAGCAGCCCGACAGGGTCTGGGGCCAACGTCCTGACTTTC,CASSPTGSGANVLTF
TRBD2,TRBJ2-1,TRBV18,-,TGTGCCAGCTCACCTATGGGACTAGCGGCCTACAATGAGCAGTTCTTC,CASSPMGLAAYNEQFF
-,TRBJ1-6,TRBV9,-,TGTGCCAGCAGCGCACAGACAGGATCCTCACCCCTCCACTTT,CASSAQTGSSPLHF